This TCR beta chain was sequenced during a study of blood T cell repertoires in COVID-19. CDR1 DFQATT and CDR2 SNEGSKA come from the germline V gene (reference sequence). CDR3 size: 13 residues. Trimming stripped 3 bases from V and 0 bases from J, with 6 bases between. Data came from immunoSEQ multiplex PCR; TCRdb stores just in-frame clones and leaves some out. The top ten hold around 1.6% of the sample, which has approximately 150,000 clones, more than 70% seen once. J is TRBJ1-3 and V is TRBV20-1; no clear D. The receptor was derived from a human donor in a cohort sampled during active COVID-19. The sample taken for sequencing was peripheral blood. The CDR3 region has the DNA TGCAGTGCTAGTTCATTCTCTGGAAACACCATATATTTT. Translated: CSASSFSGNTIYF.